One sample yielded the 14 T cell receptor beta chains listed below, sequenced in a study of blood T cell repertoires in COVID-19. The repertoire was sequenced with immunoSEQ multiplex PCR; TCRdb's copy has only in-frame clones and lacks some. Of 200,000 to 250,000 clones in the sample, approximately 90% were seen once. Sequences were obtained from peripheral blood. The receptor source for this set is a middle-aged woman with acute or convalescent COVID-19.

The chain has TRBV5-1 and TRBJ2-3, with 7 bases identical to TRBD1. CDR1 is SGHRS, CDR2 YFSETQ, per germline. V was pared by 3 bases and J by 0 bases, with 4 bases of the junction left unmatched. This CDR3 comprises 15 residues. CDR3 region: CASSSQGSSTDTQYF. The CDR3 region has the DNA TGCGCCAGCAGCTCACAGGGGTCTAGCACAGATACGCAGTATTTT.

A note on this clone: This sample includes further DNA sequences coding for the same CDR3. DNA of the CDR3: TGTGCCAGCAGCAGACAGGATAATCAGCCCCAGCATTTT. The encoded protein is CASSRQDNQPQHF. This chain uses TRBV7-8 with TRBJ1-5, with D possibly matching TRBD1 (6 bases). Per germline, CDR1 SGHVS and CDR2 FQNEAQ. V gave up 5 bases and J gave up 4 bases, with 9 bases separating them. The CDR3 spans 13 residues.

CDR3 amino acids: CASSPDRGIGQFF. The CDR3 DNA follows: TGTGCCAGCAGCCCGGACAGGGGGATTGGGCAGTTCTTC. The chain carries TRBV6-6 and TRBJ2-1, with TRBD1 identical over 10 bases. V lost 6 bases to trimming and J lost 12 bases; unmatched junction nucleotides: 8. Germline loops: CDR1 MNHNY, CDR2 SVGAGI (reference sequence). The CDR3 has 13 amino acids.

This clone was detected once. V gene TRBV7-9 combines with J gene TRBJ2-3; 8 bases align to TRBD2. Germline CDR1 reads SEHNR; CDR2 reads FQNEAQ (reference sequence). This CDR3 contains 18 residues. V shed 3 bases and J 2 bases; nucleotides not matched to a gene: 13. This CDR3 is CASSLGTSGAGTTDTQYF. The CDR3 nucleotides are TGTGCCAGCAGCTTGGGCACTAGCGGAGCCGGAACCACAGATACGCAGTATTTT.

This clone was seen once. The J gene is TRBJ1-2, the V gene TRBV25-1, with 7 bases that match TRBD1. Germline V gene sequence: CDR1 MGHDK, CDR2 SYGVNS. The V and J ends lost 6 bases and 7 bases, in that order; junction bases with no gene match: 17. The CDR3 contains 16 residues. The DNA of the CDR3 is TGTGCCAGCAGCCGAGACGGGGTGACAGGGTCTCGTGGCTACACCTTC. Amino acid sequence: CASSRDGVTGSRGYTF.

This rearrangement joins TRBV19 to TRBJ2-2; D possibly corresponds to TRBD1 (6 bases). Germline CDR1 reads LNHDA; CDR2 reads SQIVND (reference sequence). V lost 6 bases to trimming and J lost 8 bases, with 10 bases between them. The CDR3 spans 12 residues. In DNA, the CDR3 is TGTGCCAGTAGCTGGGGGCATGGGGAGCTGTTTTTT. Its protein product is CASSWGHGELFF.

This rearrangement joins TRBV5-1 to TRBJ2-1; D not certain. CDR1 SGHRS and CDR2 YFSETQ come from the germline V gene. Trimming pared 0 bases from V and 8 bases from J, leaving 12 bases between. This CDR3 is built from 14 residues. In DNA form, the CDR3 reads TGCGCCAGCAGCTTGGGGTCAGCGCTGTATGAGCAGTTCTTC. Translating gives CASSLGSALYEQFF.

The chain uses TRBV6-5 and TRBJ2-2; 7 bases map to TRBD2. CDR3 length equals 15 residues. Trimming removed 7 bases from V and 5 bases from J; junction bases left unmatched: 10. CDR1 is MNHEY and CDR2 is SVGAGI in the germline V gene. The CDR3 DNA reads TGTGCCAGCATTTCTGAGCGGGGTAGGACCGGGGAGCTGTTTTTT. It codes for CASISERGRTGELFF.

This CDR3 is CASIRGTSGLYEQYV. In nucleotides, the CDR3 is TGTGCCAGCATCCGGGGGACTAGCGGACTCTACGAGCAGTACGTC. This rearrangement joins TRBV6-6 to TRBJ2-7; 11 bases are a match to TRBD2. There are 15 residues in the CDR3. V shed 7 bases, J shed 3 bases, and the junction held 8 bases outside the gene matches. Germline CDR1 is MNHNY and CDR2 is SVGAGI (reference sequence).

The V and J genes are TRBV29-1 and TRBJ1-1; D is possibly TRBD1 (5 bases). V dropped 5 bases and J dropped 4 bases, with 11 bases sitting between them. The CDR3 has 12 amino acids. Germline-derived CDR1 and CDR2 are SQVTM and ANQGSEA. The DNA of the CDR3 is TGCAGCGTTTATGACAGCATCACTGAAGCTTTCTTT. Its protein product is CSVYDSITEAFF.

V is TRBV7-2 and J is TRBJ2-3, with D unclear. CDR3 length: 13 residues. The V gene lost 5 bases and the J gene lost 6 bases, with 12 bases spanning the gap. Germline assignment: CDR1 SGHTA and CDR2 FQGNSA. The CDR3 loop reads CASSRRLTDTQYF. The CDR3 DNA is TGTGCCAGCAGCCGAAGACTGACGGATACGCAGTATTTT.

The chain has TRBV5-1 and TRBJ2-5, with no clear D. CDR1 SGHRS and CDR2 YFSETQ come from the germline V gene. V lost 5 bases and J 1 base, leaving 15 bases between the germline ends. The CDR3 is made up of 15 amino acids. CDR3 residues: CASSWRLPGQETQYF. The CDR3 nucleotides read TGCGCCAGCAGTTGGAGACTCCCCGGCCAAGAGACCCAGTACTTC.

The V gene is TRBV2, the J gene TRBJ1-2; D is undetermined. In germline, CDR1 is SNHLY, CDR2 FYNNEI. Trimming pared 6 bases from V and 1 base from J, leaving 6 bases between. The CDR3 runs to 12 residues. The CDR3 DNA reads TGTGCCAGCAGAATCCTTAACTATGGCTACACCTTC. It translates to CASRILNYGYTF.

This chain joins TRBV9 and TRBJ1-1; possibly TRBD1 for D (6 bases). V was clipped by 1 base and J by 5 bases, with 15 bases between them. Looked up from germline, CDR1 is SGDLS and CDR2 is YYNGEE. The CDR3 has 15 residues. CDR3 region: CASSVLLGAGTEAFF. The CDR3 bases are TGTGCCAGCAGCGTACTTCTGGGGGCAGGGACTGAAGCTTTCTTT.